This entry lists 10 T cell receptor beta chains sequenced from one sample in a study of blood T cells in healthy people across ages. With a J-beta primer mix and a sample-barcoded 5' primer, a second PCR ran about 6 to 11 cycles. MiXCR, run by TCRdb on the 5' RACE reads, gives a single entry per CDR3 protein. The sample includes about 620,000 distinct CDR3 sequences, roughly half of them seen just once. Sequenced material: blood. The receptors here all came from a woman aged 80 or over in good health.

This clonotype was picked up many times. The chain joins TRBV20-1 to TRBJ1-2; D is unclear. V was pared by 6 bases and J by 8 bases, with 10 bases between. The CDR3 length is 10 residues. Germline CDR1 reads DFQATT; CDR2 reads SNEGSKA (reference sequence). In DNA form, the CDR3 reads TGCAGTGCCCCGGTGAAAGGCTACACCTTC. Its protein product is CSAPVKGYTF.

The rearrangement joins TRBV7-9 to TRBJ1-1, with D unclear. The germline CDR1 and CDR2 sequences are SEHNR and FQNEAQ (reference sequence). The germline V and J ends were trimmed by 5 bases and 1 base, with 8 bases remaining between them. The CDR3 has 13 amino acids. The CDR3 nucleotides are TGTGCCAGCAGCCGGAATACGAACACTGAAGCTTTCTTT. This codes for CASSRNTNTEAFF.

This clonotype has at least ten counts. The rearrangement joins TRBV9 to TRBJ2-4; D tentatively fits TRBD1 or TRBD2 (7 bases each). This CDR3 has 15 residues. Germline lookup yields CDR1 SGDLS and CDR2 YYNGEE. Deletions cut 4 bases from V and 3 bases from J, with 14 bases between. The CDR3 here is CASSSSGGGKNIQYF. The CDR3 DNA is TGTGCCAGCAGCTCCTCAGGGGGGGGCAAAAACATTCAGTACTTC.

This chain connects TRBV6-1 to TRBJ2-3, with TRBD2 identical over 13 bases. CDR3 length: 18 amino acids. The J segment lost 5 bases and the V segment lost 3 bases, leaving 11 bases of the junction unmatched. Germline CDR1 reads MNHNS; CDR2 reads SASEGT. The CDR3 sequence: CASSDWTSGRTREDTQYF. The CDR3 DNA follows: TGTGCCAGCAGTGACTGGACTAGCGGGAGAACGAGGGAAGATACGCAGTATTTT.

V and J are TRBV27 and TRBJ2-1; the match to TRBD1 covers 12 bases. Germline lookup yields CDR1 MNHEY and CDR2 SMNVEV (reference sequence). V lost 3 bases, J lost 2 bases, and 5 bases stayed unmatched. This CDR3 comprises 17 residues. The CDR3 sequence: CASSFSWDRGPYNEQFF. For the CDR3, the DNA is TGTGCCAGCAGTTTTTCTTGGGACAGGGGGCCCTACAATGAGCAGTTCTTC.

Only a few counts were recorded for this clonotype. The chain is built from TRBV18 and TRBJ2-1; the D is unclear. Trimming shortened V by 3 bases and J by 8 bases, and 11 bases separated the two germline ends. This CDR3 spans 13 amino acids. CDR1 and CDR2 (germline): KGHSH, LQKENI. The CDR3 sequence is CASSPIGYDEQFF. The CDR3 DNA follows: TGTGCCAGCTCACCGATTGGCTATGATGAGCAGTTCTTC.

This clonotype was seen more than once but under ten times. This clone may be a read error of a much larger clone one base away. This sequence joins TRBV5-1 and TRBJ2-1; D not certain. The DNA matches TRBJ2-7 better at its end, which makes the J call doubtful. Germline loops: CDR1 SGHRS, CDR2 YFSETQ. The CDR3 runs to 14 residues. The CDR3 region is CASSPSSSYNEQYF. CDR3 DNA sequence: TGCGCCAGCAGTCCGAGCAGCTCCTACAATGAGCAGTACTTC.

DNA for the CDR3: TGTGCCACCAGTGATACCGTGTCAGGGCGGCAGTATTTT. This translates into CATSDTVSGRQYF. The rearrangement uses TRBV24-1 and TRBJ2-3; D possibly corresponds to TRBD1 (5 bases). This CDR3 region has 13 residues. Between the trimmed V and J ends, which lost 3 bases and 11 bases, there was a span of 14 bases. Germline loops: CDR1 KGHDR, CDR2 SFDVKD.

This chain joins TRBV12-3 or TRBV12-4 and TRBJ2-1; the D gene is possibly TRBD2 (6 bases). V was shortened by 2 bases and J by 2 bases, with 16 bases between the two germline ends. CDR3 size: 17 residues. DNA for the CDR3: TGTGCCAGCAGTTTAACCCGGACTATCAGCACCTACAATGAGCAGTTCTTC. This sequence encodes CASSLTRTISTYNEQFF.

J is TRBJ2-7 and V is TRBV5-1; D gene ambiguous. V shed 6 bases and J shed 3 bases, with 13 bases lying between them. Germline lookup yields CDR1 SGHRS and CDR2 YFSETQ. The CDR3 runs 13 residues. For the CDR3, the DNA is TGCGCCAGCACGACCTCCGTCGGCTACGAGCAGTACTTC. This codes for CASTTSVGYEQYF. Full variable domain (rest looked up from reference TRBV5-1 and TRBJ2-7): KAGVTQTPRYLIKTRGQQVTLSCSPISGHRSVSWYQQTPGQGLQFLFEYFSETQRNKGNFPGRFSGRQFSNSRSEMNVSTLELGDSALYLCASTTSVGYEQYFGPGTRLTVT.